The clone carrying this T cell receptor (beta chain) was detected many times. The data were obtained in a study of identical twins. There are 13 residues in the CDR3. Trimming stripped 1 base from V and 1 base from J, with 4 bases between. The V gene's germline CDR1 is SGHVS and CDR2 FQNEAQ. TCRdb reprocessed the 5' RACE reads with MiXCR, giving one entry per CDR3 protein. The sample yields some 900,000 distinct CDR3 sequences, approximately 13% seen once. This sample was also put to use in a study of yellow fever vaccine responses in identical twins.

The clonotype originates from a young woman in good health. Material for sequencing was PBMCs. This sequence joins TRBV7-8 and TRBJ1-1; no clear D. The CDR3 loop is CASSLVRNTEAFF. CDR3 DNA: TGTGCCAGCAGCTTAGTACGGAACACTGAAGCTTTCTTT.